These 24 T cell receptor beta chains share one sample of origin, sequenced in a study of beta chain features in type 1 diabetes. TCRB transcripts that were expressed got sequenced, as all of the isolated RNA had been reverse transcribed. Generated by immunoSEQ multiplex PCR, the TCRdb table keeps only in-frame clones and is missing some. The data contain 60,000 or so clones, around three fifths of them singletons. The sequenced sample consisted of Tregs from blood. The receptor set was obtained from a woman under 30 in good health.

The genes are TRBV7-2 and TRBJ2-1, with no clear D. The CDR3 length is 15 residues. The germline V gene has CDR1 SGHTA and CDR2 FQGNSA. Deletions cut 1 base from V and 0 bases from J, with 7 bases between. CDR3 residues: CASSLGFSSYNEQFF. The CDR3 DNA sequence: TGTGCCAGCAGCTTAGGGTTTAGCTCCTACAATGAGCAGTTCTTC.

The chain is built from TRBV7-6 and TRBJ2-1, with 10 bases that match TRBD2. V trimming: 1 base; J trimming: 15 bases; junction bases outside the gene matches: 6. CDR1 is SGHVS, CDR2 FNYEAQ, per germline. The CDR3 loop spans 13 amino acids. CDR3 protein: CASSLERGGSRFF. The CDR3 bases are TGTGCCAGCAGCTTAGAGCGGGGGGGCTCAAGGTTCTTC.

This clone came up a few times. The rearrangement joins TRBV6-6 to TRBJ1-1, with 7 bases identical to TRBD1. Losses at the gene ends were 11 bases for V and 4 bases for J; bases not matched to a gene: 10. The CDR3 consists of 13 residues. Germline CDR1 is MNHNY and CDR2 is SVGAGI (reference sequence). The CDR3 loop is CAVLRDSTTEAFF. The CDR3 nucleotides read TGTGCCGTACTGAGGGACAGCACCACTGAAGCTTTCTTT.

The rearrangement joins TRBV28 to TRBJ1-5, with 8 nucleotides matching TRBD1. The CDR3 extends over 17 amino acids. Germline CDR1 is MDHEN and CDR2 is SYDVKM. J was trimmed by 0 bases and V by 6 bases; bases with no gene match: 10. This CDR3 reads CASRDRDRGYSNQPQHF. The DNA for the CDR3 is TGTGCCAGCAGGGACAGGGATCGGGGGTATAGCAATCAGCCCCAGCATTTT.

This clone has only a few counts. The genes are TRBV2 and TRBJ2-7, with D maybe TRBD2 (6 bases). V lost 6 bases, J lost 3 bases, and 18 bases lay in between. This CDR3 is 15 amino acids long. The germline V gene has CDR1 SNHLY and CDR2 FYNNEI. CDR3 in amino acids: CASRPGLRPYYEQYF. The CDR3 DNA follows: TGTGCCAGCAGGCCGGGACTCCGCCCCTACTACGAGCAGTACTTC.

About this clone: The same CDR3 can be traced to other DNA sequences in this sample. The chain combines TRBV27 with TRBJ1-2, with D possibly being TRBD1 (5 bases). This CDR3 has 15 amino acids. The V end was cut by 6 bases, the J end by 0 bases, with 14 bases between. CDR1 MNHEY and CDR2 SMNVEV come from the germline V gene (reference sequence). The CDR3 reads CASRPDSTSNYGYTF. The CDR3 nucleotides are TGTGCCAGCAGGCCTGACAGTACCTCTAACTATGGCTACACCTTC.

Notes on this clone: A read error may produce the germline difference seen at one junction end. Other DNA variants within this sample encode the same CDR3. The CDR3 loop is CASSPQSGRSGANVLTF. DNA of the CDR3: TGTGCCAGCTCACCACAGAGCGGGCGCTCTGGGGCCAACGTCCTGACCTTC. This chain uses TRBV18 with TRBJ2-6; maybe TRBD2 (6 bases). Germline V gene data show CDR1 as KGHSH and CDR2 as LQKENI. The CDR3 runs to 17 residues.

The chain uses TRBV6-5 and TRBJ1-6; D gene unclear. CDR3 length: 12 residues. Between the trimmed V and J ends, which lost 5 bases and 10 bases, there was a span of 9 bases. Per germline, CDR1 MNHEY and CDR2 SVGAGI. The CDR3 DNA follows: TGTGCCAGCAGTGCCTTCGGGTCACCCCTCCACTTT. Translation gives CASSAFGSPLHF.

This chain links TRBV5-6 with TRBJ1-1; D not resolved. The germline V gene encodes CDR1 SGHDT and CDR2 YYEEEE. The CDR3 contains 13 residues. V was cut by 4 bases and J by 3 bases, with 10 bases left in between. The CDR3, as DNA: TGTGCCAGCAGCATGAGGTTGTACACTGAAGCTTTCTTT. Encoded protein: CASSMRLYTEAFF.

V and J are TRBV30 and TRBJ1-2, with 10 bases aligning to TRBD1. Germline V lookup: CDR1 GTSNPN, CDR2 SVGIG (reference sequence). After removal of 1 base from V and 4 bases from J, the junction contained 6 bases not matched to a gene. The CDR3 length is 15 residues. The CDR3 region is CAWSAMTGGLYGYTF. DNA for the CDR3: TGTGCCTGGAGTGCTATGACAGGGGGCCTCTATGGCTACACCTTC.

The sample holds a few counts of this clone. V and J are TRBV5-6 and TRBJ1-5, with TRBD1 identical over 9 bases. This CDR3 is 14 amino acids long. Germline CDR1 is SGHDT and CDR2 is YYEEEE. V shed 6 bases and J 7 bases; nucleotides not matched to a gene: 8. The CDR3 region has the DNA TGTGCCAGCACCCAACAGGGGGCTGGACAGCCCCAGCATTTT. Translation: CASTQQGAGQPQHF.

V usage is TRBV20-1 and J usage is TRBJ2-7, with a tentative D call TRBD1 (6 bases). This CDR3 comprises 11 residues. Germline V gene sequence: CDR1 DFQATT, CDR2 SNEGSKA (reference sequence). Written as DNA, the CDR3 is TGCAGCGAACAGGGATCCTACGAGCAGTACTTC. Its translation is CSEQGSYEQYF.

The rearrangement joins TRBV25-1 to TRBJ2-7, with 7 positions matching TRBD1. With 5 bases clipped from V and 5 bases from J, the junction kept 9 bases outside the gene matches. The germline V gene has CDR1 MGHDK and CDR2 SYGVNS. The CDR3 has 14 amino acids. CDR3 sequence reads: CASSIGGAVNEQYF. CDR3 in DNA: TGTGCCAGCAGTATAGGGGGCGCGGTGAACGAGCAGTACTTC.

This rearrangement joins TRBV16 to TRBJ1-1; a possible D gene is TRBD1 (6 bases). From germline, CDR1 is KGHSY and CDR2 FQNENV. Trimming stripped 4 bases from V and 3 bases from J, with 9 bases between. This CDR3 region has 13 residues. In DNA, the CDR3 is TGTGCCAGCAGCCGCGGACAGTACACTGAAGCTTTCTTT. Residues: CASSRGQYTEAFF.

The chain uses TRBV6-1 and TRBJ2-3, with TRBD2 as a possible D gene (5 bases). CDR3 size: 16 residues. V was clipped by 2 bases and J by 3 bases, with 15 bases between them. Germline V gives CDR1 MNHNS, CDR2 SASEGT. CDR3 protein: CASSEPPFGMTDTQYF. CDR3 nucleotides: TGTGCCAGCAGTGAACCCCCGTTCGGGATGACAGATACGCAGTATTTT.

There are a few counts of this clone. The V and J genes are TRBV20-1 and TRBJ1-1; D possibly corresponds to TRBD1 (6 bases). This CDR3 has 11 amino acids. V shed 7 bases and J shed 4 bases, with 10 bases lying between them. Germline CDR1 and CDR2: DFQATT and SNEGSKA (reference sequence). In DNA, the CDR3 is TGCAGTGTAAGGGGGTTCACTGAAGCTTTCTTT. This codes for CSVRGFTEAFF.

The chain carries TRBV4-3 and TRBJ1-2; D is unresolved. Trimming shortened V by 8 bases and J by 5 bases, and 27 bases separated the two germline ends. This CDR3 contains 17 residues. The germline CDR1 and CDR2 sequences are LGHNA and YSLEER. In DNA, the CDR3 is TGCGCCAGCGCCCGAAGATTAAGGAGGGAGTCCCTGTATGGCTACACCTTC. Translating it yields CASARRLRRESLYGYTF.

This clone appeared a few times. The chain uses TRBV7-8 and TRBJ1-1; TRBD1 aligns across 10 bases. Germline lookup yields CDR1 SGHVS and CDR2 FQNEAQ. The length of the CDR3 is 17 residues. V shed 3 bases, J shed 9 bases, and the junction held 16 bases outside the gene matches. CDR3: CASSLGGGQGRLTKAFF. The CDR3 region has the DNA TGTGCCAGCAGCTTGGGGGGGGGACAGGGGCGTTTGACAAAAGCTTTCTTT.

This chain uses TRBV27 with TRBJ2-3, with 8 bases fitting TRBD1. Germline CDR1 and CDR2: MNHEY and SMNVEV (reference sequence). The CDR3 runs to 14 residues. V gave up 3 bases and J gave up 11 bases; unmatched junction bases: 10. This chain's CDR3 is CASSFRTGWSRQYF. CDR3 coding DNA: TGTGCCAGCAGTTTCCGGACAGGGTGGTCGAGGCAGTATTTT.

The chain joins TRBV5-4 to TRBJ1-2, with D possibly being TRBD1 (5 bases). The CDR3 totals 14 residues. Per germline, CDR1 SGHNT and CDR2 YYREEE (reference sequence). With 2 bases removed from V and 7 bases from J, the gap between germline ends came to 15 bases. The chain's CDR3 is CASSLTGFSGGYTF. The CDR3, as DNA: TGTGCCAGCAGCTTAACAGGATTTAGTGGTGGCTACACCTTC.

Comments on this clone: This sample also contains other DNA sequences that code for the same CDR3. This chain uses TRBV18 with TRBJ2-6, with a weak D call TRBD2 (6 bases). V lost 1 base to trimming and J lost 0 bases, with 10 bases between them. The CDR3 runs to 17 residues. Looked up from germline, CDR1 is KGHSH and CDR2 is LQKENI. CDR3 sequence: CASSPQSGRSGANVLTF. The CDR3 DNA reads as TGTGCCAGCTCACCACAGAGCGGGCGCTCTGGGGCCAACGTCCTGACTTTC. Looking up the rest from reference TRBV18 and TRBJ2-6 gives the full variable domain: NAGVMQNPRHLVRRRGQEARLRCSPMKGHSHVYWYRQLPEEGLKFMVYLQKENIIDESGMPKERFSAEFPKEGPSILRIQQVVRGDSAAYFCASSPQSGRSGANVLTFGAGSRLTVL.

V gene TRBV5-1 combines with J gene TRBJ2-2, with 7 bases that match TRBD1. CDR3 length equals 16 residues. Germline V gene sequence: CDR1 SGHRS, CDR2 YFSETQ. V shed 3 bases and J 0 bases; nucleotides not matched to a gene: 5. CDR3 sequence (DNA): TGCGCCAGCAGCTCTAACAGGGGATCGAACACCGGGGAGCTGTTTTTT. Translated, it gives CASSSNRGSNTGELFF.

The chain combines TRBV7-9 with TRBJ2-3; the match to TRBD2 covers 12 bases. Per germline, CDR1 SEHNR and CDR2 FQNEAQ (reference sequence). The V segment lost 6 bases and the J segment 3 bases; nucleotides outside the gene matches: 4. The CDR3 has 15 amino acids. CDR3 in DNA: TGTGCCAGCAGGACTAGCGGGAGTAGAACAGATACGCAGTATTTT. This encodes CASRTSGSRTDTQYF.

The chain uses TRBV18 and TRBJ2-7; TRBD2 agrees at 9 bases. Germline CDR1 reads KGHSH; CDR2 reads LQKENI. This CDR3 comprises 15 residues. Losses at the gene ends were 1 base for V and 2 bases for J; bases not matched to a gene: 3. CDR3 nucleotides: TGTGCCAGCTCACCACGTAGCGGGGGTACCTACGAGCAGTACTTC. Translation: CASSPRSGGTYEQYF.